This TCR beta chain was found in a study of T cells in localized non-small cell lung cancer. The repertoire was sequenced with immunoSEQ multiplex PCR; TCRdb's copy has only in-frame clones and lacks some. The sample includes nearly 11,000 clones, roughly four fifths seen only once; the top ten take around 21%. The CDR3 runs to 12 residues. Trimming stripped 6 bases from V and 1 base from J, with 6 bases between. CDR1 is SNHLY, CDR2 FYNNEI, per germline. The sequencing here drew on peripheral blood mononuclear cells, taken before any cancer treatment. The origin of this receptor is a female donor over 55 with stage II lung adenocarcinoma. The chain has TRBV2 and TRBJ1-1; D is unclear. The CDR3, as DNA: TGTGCCAGCAGGACGAGGAACACTGAAGCTTTCTTT. Protein sequence: CASRTRNTEAFF.